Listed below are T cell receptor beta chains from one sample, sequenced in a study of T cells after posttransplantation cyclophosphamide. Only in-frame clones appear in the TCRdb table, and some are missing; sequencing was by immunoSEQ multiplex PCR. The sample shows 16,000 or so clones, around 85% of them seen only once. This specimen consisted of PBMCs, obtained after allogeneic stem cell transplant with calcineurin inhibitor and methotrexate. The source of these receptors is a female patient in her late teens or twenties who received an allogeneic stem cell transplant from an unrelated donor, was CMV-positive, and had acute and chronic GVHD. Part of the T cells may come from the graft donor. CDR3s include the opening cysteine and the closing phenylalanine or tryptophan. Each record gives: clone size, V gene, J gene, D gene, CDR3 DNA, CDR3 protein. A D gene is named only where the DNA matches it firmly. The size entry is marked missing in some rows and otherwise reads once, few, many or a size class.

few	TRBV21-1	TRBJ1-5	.	TGTGCCAGCAGCAAAGAGGGCGGGTTGGGTCAGCCCCAGCATTTT	CASSKEGGLGQPQHF
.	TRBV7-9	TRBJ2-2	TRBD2	TGTGCCAGCAGCGGGTGGAAGGGACTAGCGGGGCCCGCCGGGGAGCTGTTTTTT	CASSGWKGLAGPAGELFF
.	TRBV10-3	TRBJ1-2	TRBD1	TGTGCCATCCTCAAGACAGGGGGAGCTAACTATGGCTACACCTTC	CAILKTGGANYGYTF
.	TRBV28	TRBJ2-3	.	TGTGCCAGCAGTTCGGTCGGGGTGGCAGATACGCAGTATTTT	CASSSVGVADTQYF
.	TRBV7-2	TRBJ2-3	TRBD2	TGTGCCAGCAGCTTCGGGACTAGCGGGAGTAGGACAGATACGCAGTATTTT	CASSFGTSGSRTDTQYF
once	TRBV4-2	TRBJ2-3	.	TGTGCCAGCAGCCGCCGGGACAACACAGATACGCAGTATTTT	CASSRRDNTDTQYF
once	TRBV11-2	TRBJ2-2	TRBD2	TGTGCCAGCAGCTCCGGACTAGCGATGAACACCGGGGAGCTGTTTTTT	CASSSGLAMNTGELFF
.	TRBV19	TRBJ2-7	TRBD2	TGTGCCAGTAGTCATCGACTAGCGGGAGCGTTCTACGAGCAGTACTTC	CASSHRLAGAFYEQYF
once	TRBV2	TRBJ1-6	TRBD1	TGTGCCAGCGAAACTAGACAGGGTAATTCACCCCTCCACTTT	CASETRQGNSPLHF
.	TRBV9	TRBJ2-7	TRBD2	TGTGCCAGCAGCGCTCGGACTAGCGGGATTTACGAGCAGTACTTC	CASSARTSGIYEQYF
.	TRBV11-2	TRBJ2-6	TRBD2	TGTGCCAGCAGCTCCTTTCCGACTAGCGGCTTCTCTGGGGCCAACGTCCTGACTTTC	CASSSFPTSGFSGANVLTF
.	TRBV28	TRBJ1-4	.	TGTGCCAGCAGTGTTGGGGGGATTAATGAAAAACTGTTTTTT	CASSVGGINEKLFF
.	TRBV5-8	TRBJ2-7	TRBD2	TGTGCCAGCAGCCGGTCGGGACTAGCAACCGAGCAGTACTTC	CASSRSGLATEQYF
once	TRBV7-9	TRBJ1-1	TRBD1	TGTGCCAGCAGCTCACAGGGGTACACTGAAGCTTTCTTT	CASSSQGYTEAFF
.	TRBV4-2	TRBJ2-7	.	TGTGCCAGCAGCCAAGAAGGTCCCAGTAGCCTTCGGGCCTACGAGCAGTACTTC	CASSQEGPSSLRAYEQYF